This TCR beta chain originates from a study of early T cells in non-severe SARS-CoV-2 infection. Study details: Sequencing used unsorted whole-blood bulk RNA, so chains lack pairing.

As concerns this clonotype: Its antigen remains unidentified. The junction does not match germline at one end; this may be a read error.

Individual cDNA molecules each received unique molecular identifiers attached to them. TCRdb ran MiXCR on the 5' RACE reads and lists one entry per CDR3 protein. The sample consists of 70,000 to 90,000 distinct CDR3 sequences, 15% of them appearing once. Study-wide findings and caveats: Comparison of clonotypes with VDJdb favored anti-spike CD8 responses while missing private and CD4 specificities.

The germline gives CDR1 LNHDA, CDR2 SQIVND (reference sequence). The length of the CDR3 is 14 residues. Sequenced input: whole blood. The J gene is TRBJ2-5, the V gene TRBV19; possibly TRBD1 for D (5 bases). The receptor was isolated from an adult who was a healthcare worker with PCR-confirmed SARS-CoV-2 infection or an uninfected control (not recorded which). The chain's CDR3 is CASSTPTVRETQCF. CDR3 coding DNA: TGTGCCAGTAGTACCCCGACAGTGAGAGAGACCCAGTGCTTC. Based on the CDR3 plus reference TRBV19 and TRBJ2-5, the full variable domain is DGGITQSPKYLFRKEGQNVTLSCEQNLNHDAMYWYRQDPGQGLRLIYYSQIVNDFQKGDIAEGYSVSREKKESFPLTVTSAQKNPTAFYLCASSTPTVRETQCFGPGTRLLVL.